The table lists the clone carrying this TCR beta chain with many counts. Its target is not known. This specimen belongs to a study of T cell repertoires in cytomegalovirus infection. Study background: Matching HLA type and CMV infection were both indicated by public TCR beta signatures.

Study-wide points: Carriage of CMV together with the relevant HLA was identifiable through cumulative public TCR beta family frequency. The ex vivo response was dominated by HLA-C-restricted CMV-specific TCR beta clonotypes.

TCRdb used MiXCR to reprocess the reads, holding one entry per CDR3 protein. The profile covers about 320,000 distinct CDR3 sequences, with around a tenth appearing a single time and roughly 4.5% taken by the ten largest. The CDR3 runs 15 residues. V shed 7 bases and J shed 1 base, with 17 bases lying between them. Germline CDR1 and CDR2: MNHEY and SVGEGT. Sequencing was done on a sample of PBMCs. The clonotype was recovered from a human donor in good health (CMV status not recorded). Some clones in this sample may be carry-over from other donors' samples. This chain connects TRBV6-2 or TRBV6-3 to TRBJ2-7, with D perhaps TRBD1 (5 bases). The chain's CDR3 is CASKNIGQTSYEQYF. Here the CDR3 DNA reads TGTGCCAGCAAGAACATAGGACAAACATCCTACGAGCAGTACTTC.